Reported below is one T cell receptor (beta chain). The sample belongs to a study of blood T cell repertoires in COVID-19. Profiling relied on immunoSEQ multiplex PCR, and the TCRdb table lists in-frame clones only, not all of them. The sample has roughly 190,000 clones; 84% are singletons. Sample: peripheral blood. This TCR was recovered from a woman between 70 and 85 years old with active or convalescent COVID-19.

CDR3 nucleotides: TGCGCCAGCAGCGTGGGGAGGGGAGGTTCACCCCTCCACTTT. It specifies CASSVGRGGSPLHF. V and J are TRBV5-1 and TRBJ1-6, with a weak D call TRBD1 (5 bases). Germline V gene sequence: CDR1 SGHRS, CDR2 YFSETQ. The CDR3 sequence is 14 residues long. The V end was cut by 4 bases, the J end by 9 bases, with 14 bases between.